The next 19 T cell receptor beta chains were all read from a single sample in a study of regulatory T cells in long-lasting Graves disease (dated by TCRdb to the early 2020s). Libraries were made using multiplex PCR. For sequencing, an Illumina HiSeq 4000 was employed. CDR3 regions were amplified by Arm-PCR with iRepertoire HTBI primers to construct TCR beta libraries. The raw public reads went through TCRdb reprocessing: fastp at Q25, MiXCR clone calling, in-frame beta chains kept. A single entry per CDR3 protein holds the most common genes and DNA from its merged rows. The sample yields 350,000 to 550,000 distinct CDR3 sequences; 14% were counted once. The ten top clones hold around a sixth of the sample. In the paper's terms, the time point label means: newly diagnosed GD, antithyroid drugs for less than 3 months. For both TCR sequencing and RNA sequencing, RNA was extracted from PBMCs using TRIzol.

This sample was also put to use in a study of T cells in Graves' hyperthyroidism and ophthalmopathy.

Sequencing used peripheral blood mononuclear cells (PBMCs), obtained at new diagnosis, from a patient treated with antithyroid drugs. Receptors were obtained from a woman aged 45-65 years with Graves disease. Donor details come from another sample of the same person, matched by shared clones.

The chain combines TRBV5-1 with TRBJ1-4; weak D call: TRBD1 (6 bases). Trimming took off 2 bases at V and 0 bases at J, with 8 bases between the two ends. Germline CDR1 and CDR2: SGHRS and YFSETQ. There are 15 residues in the CDR3. CDR3 region: CASSLRTATNEKLFF. CDR3 bases: TGCGCCAGCAGCTTAAGGACAGCAACTAATGAAAAACTGTTTTTT.

This clonotype was recorded only once. The chain couples TRBV19 to TRBJ2-3; 8 bases match TRBD2. Germline trimming cut 7 bases from V and 1 base from J; bases unmatched to any gene: 7. Germline V gene sequence: CDR1 LNHDA, CDR2 SQIVND (reference sequence). The length of the CDR3 is 15 residues. Here the CDR3 DNA reads TGTGCCAGTACTGCGGGAGGCTCTGGCACAGATACGCAGTATTTT. It encodes CASTAGGSGTDTQYF.

This clonotype showed up many times. The chain recombines TRBV6-5 with TRBJ1-2; D remains unclear. The CDR3 consists of 13 residues. V was shortened by 4 bases and J by 3 bases, with 9 bases between the two germline ends. Germline CDR1 reads MNHEY; CDR2 reads SVGAGI. The CDR3 region has the DNA TGTGCCAGCAGTTTTGAGGGTTACTATGGCTACACCTTC. Its protein product is CASSFEGYYGYTF.

In this sample, this clonotype turned up many times. The V call is TRBV5-1, the J call TRBJ2-1; 10 bases fit TRBD2. The V segment lost 2 bases and the J segment 4 bases; nucleotides outside the gene matches: 12. Germline assignment: CDR1 SGHRS and CDR2 YFSETQ. This CDR3 comprises 18 residues. CDR3 sequence: CASSFASGSAGVYNEQFF. Here the CDR3 DNA reads TGCGCCAGCAGCTTCGCTAGCGGGAGTGCGGGGGTGTACAATGAGCAGTTCTTC.

This clonotype came up many times. Here the CDR3 DNA reads TGCAGTGCTAGAGAGGTAGGAGGGAATTGGAATGAGCAGTTCTTC. This sequence encodes CSAREVGGNWNEQFF. The chain combines TRBV20-1 with TRBJ2-1; the D gene is possibly TRBD2 (6 bases). V gave up 0 bases and J gave up 7 bases, with 16 bases separating them. The CDR3 extends over 15 amino acids. Germline V gives CDR1 DFQATT, CDR2 SNEGSKA (reference sequence).

CDR3 in DNA: TGTGCCAGCACCCGCGGGACTAGCGGGACCTACGAGCAGTACTTC. It encodes CASTRGTSGTYEQYF. This sequence joins TRBV3-1 and TRBJ2-7, with 13 bases identical to TRBD2. CDR1 and CDR2 from the germline V gene are LGHDT and YNNKEL (reference sequence). With 7 bases clipped from V and 2 bases from J, the junction kept 5 bases outside the gene matches. The CDR3 totals 15 residues.

This chain links TRBV28 with TRBJ1-1, with D possibly TRBD1 on 5 matching bases. The V gene lost 5 bases and the J gene lost 3 bases, with 16 bases spanning the gap. The germline gives CDR1 MDHEN, CDR2 SYDVKM. The CDR3 is 15 residues long. In DNA, the CDR3 is TGTGCCAGCAGTCCAGGACACCCTAGGGACACTGAAGCTTTCTTT. It translates to CASSPGHPRDTEAFF.

This clonotype was seen a handful of times. J is TRBJ2-3 and V is TRBV4-2; TRBD2 aligns across 11 bases. V trimming: 1 base; J trimming: 3 bases; junction bases outside the gene matches: 12. The CDR3 has 19 residues. CDR1 and CDR2 (germline): LGHNA, YNFKEQ. The CDR3 sequence: CASSQVLIAGGPGTDTQYF. CDR3 coding DNA: TGTGCCAGCAGCCAAGTCTTAATAGCGGGAGGGCCCGGAACAGATACGCAGTATTTT.

In its sample, this clonotype was seen many times. The V gene is TRBV18, the J gene TRBJ1-5; 8 bases are shared with TRBD1. The CDR3 extends over 17 amino acids. CDR1 KGHSH and CDR2 LQKENI come from the germline V gene. J lost 7 bases, V lost 1 base, and 12 bases had no gene match. The CDR3 nucleotides read TGTGCCAGCTCACCACGGCGGCGGACAGGGTCCGAACAGCCCCAGCATTTT. Its translation is CASSPRRRTGSEQPQHF.

This chain joins TRBV19 and TRBJ1-2; no reliable D call. Trimming removed 2 bases from V and 4 bases from J, with 17 bases in between. This CDR3 spans 16 amino acids. Germline CDR1 LNHDA, CDR2 SQIVND (reference sequence). As DNA, the CDR3 is TGTGCCAGTAGTATAATCGGCTTAGGAAGCGGCTATGGCTACACCTTC. Protein: CASSIIGLGSGYGYTF.

This clonotype was seen many times. The gene calls are TRBV7-2 and TRBJ2-3, with D uncertain. There are 15 residues in the CDR3. Germline-derived CDR1 and CDR2 are SGHTA and FQGNSA. Deletions cut 4 bases from V and 0 bases from J, with 11 bases between. The CDR3 is CASSSGRASTDTQYF. In nucleotides, the CDR3 is TGTGCCAGCAGCTCAGGACGAGCAAGCACAGATACGCAGTATTTT.

The chain is built from TRBV3-1 and TRBJ2-7; D call uncertain. CDR1 and CDR2 (germline): LGHDT, YNNKEL (reference sequence). The CDR3 spans 14 residues. V lost 1 base, J lost 7 bases, and 14 bases lay in between. Here the CDR3 DNA reads TGTGCCAGCAGCCAAGGGACCCCGCCCGGGGAGCAGTACTTC. Translating it yields CASSQGTPPGEQYF.

The chain carries TRBV13 and TRBJ1-2; D uncertain. The germline gives CDR1 PRHDT, CDR2 FYEKMQ (reference sequence). V was clipped by 2 bases and J by 6 bases, with 7 bases between them. CDR3 length: 12 residues. As DNA, the CDR3 is TGTGCCAGCAGCTTAAGGCTCGATGGCTACACCTTC. Encoded protein: CASSLRLDGYTF.

In its sample, this clonotype was seen many times. V and J are TRBV6-5 and TRBJ2-3, with TRBD2 as a possible D gene (5 bases). Trimming cost V 0 bases and J 0 bases, with 10 bases left between them. The germline V gene has CDR1 MNHEY and CDR2 SVGAGI. CDR3 length: 16 residues. The CDR3 DNA sequence: TGTGCCAGCAGTTACTCGATCAGGACTAGCACAGATACGCAGTATTTT. Protein: CASSYSIRTSTDTQYF.

This clonotype has a count of ten or more. The V gene is TRBV2, the J gene TRBJ2-3, with 8 bases matching TRBD2. Germline V lookup: CDR1 SNHLY, CDR2 FYNNEI. CDR3 length: 14 amino acids. With V trimmed by 4 bases and J by 4 bases, 4 bases remained unmatched. Written as DNA, the CDR3 is TGTGCCAGCAGTGGCGGGGGGAGTGCAGATACGCAGTATTTT. It translates to CASSGGGSADTQYF. The full variable domain, with the rest looked up from reference TRBV2 and TRBJ2-3, is EPEVTQTPSHQVTQMGQEVILRCVPISNHLYFYWYRQILGQKVEFLVSFYNNEISEKSEIFDDQFSVERPDGSNFTLKIRSTKLEDSAMYFCASSGGGSADTQYFGPGTRLTVL.

This chain connects TRBV18 to TRBJ2-2; possibly TRBD1 for D (5 bases). Germline V lookup: CDR1 KGHSH, CDR2 LQKENI. V lost 2 bases and J 1 base, leaving 8 bases between the germline ends. The CDR3 totals 15 residues. CDR3 sequence reads: CASSPVTENTGELFF. The CDR3, as DNA: TGTGCCAGCTCACCAGTGACAGAGAACACCGGGGAGCTGTTTTTT.

As concerns this clonotype: The CDR3 end shows no conserved phenylalanine or tryptophan, and so a read error is likely. V gene TRBV5-5 combines with J gene TRBJ2-7, with 7 bases fitting TRBD1. This CDR3 spans 15 amino acids. CDR1 SGHKS and CDR2 YYEKEE come from the germline V gene (reference sequence). The DNA for the CDR3 is TGCGCCAGCAGCCAAGAGGGGGCGAGCTCCTACGAGCAGTACCTC. This encodes CASSQEGASSYEQYL.

The gene calls are TRBV3-1 and TRBJ2-7, with TRBD2 matching over 8 bases. This CDR3 is 14 amino acids long. Trimming removed 3 bases from V and 2 bases from J; junction bases left unmatched: 3. From germline, CDR1 is LGHDT and CDR2 YNNKEL (reference sequence). In nucleotides, the CDR3 is TGTGCCAGCAGCCACAGCGGGAGTCCCTACGAGCAGTACTTC. Protein sequence: CASSHSGSPYEQYF.

This sequence joins TRBV5-1 and TRBJ2-1, with 13 bases fitting TRBD2. Looked up from germline, CDR1 is SGHRS and CDR2 is YFSETQ. With V trimmed by 5 bases and J by 3 bases, 8 bases remained unmatched. This CDR3 has 17 amino acids. This chain's CDR3 is CASSPGTSGNYYNEQFF. The CDR3 DNA reads as TGCGCCAGCAGTCCCGGGACTAGCGGGAACTACTACAATGAGCAGTTCTTC.